The 19 T cell receptor beta chains listed next were all sequenced from one sample in a study of OX40 agonist ivuxolimab in advanced cancers. Assay: immunoSEQ multiplex PCR; the TCRdb copy retains only in-frame clones and omits some. The table records about 120,000 clones, 80% to 90% of them present only once. This specimen was CD4+ or CD8+ T cells sorted from blood, taken in a trial of the OX40 agonist ivuxolimab. The receptors were gathered from an adult with an advanced solid tumor such as melanoma, head and neck, liver or kidney cancer.

V is TRBV7-2 and J is TRBJ1-5; D is perhaps TRBD1 (6 bases). The CDR3 length is 15 residues. Looked up from germline, CDR1 is SGHTA and CDR2 is FQGNSA. Between the trimmed V and J ends, which lost 1 base and 2 bases, there was a span of 9 bases. The CDR3 DNA reads TGTGCCAGCAGCTTAGAAGCAGGGGGCAATCAGCCCCAGCATTTT. This translates into CASSLEAGGNQPQHF.

This chain uses TRBV5-1 with TRBJ2-4, with D unresolved. From germline, CDR1 is SGHRS and CDR2 YFSETQ. This CDR3 has 13 amino acids. Trimming pared 5 bases from V and 9 bases from J, leaving 15 bases between. The CDR3 is CASRDRVVGIQYF. The CDR3 coding sequence is TGCGCCAGCAGGGATAGGGTGGTGGGCATTCAGTACTTC. The full variable domain, in which reference TRBV5-1 and TRBJ2-4 provide the parts outside the CDR3, is KAGVTQTPRYLIKTRGQQVTLSCSPISGHRSVSWYQQTPGQGLQFLFEYFSETQRNKGNFPGRFSGRQFSNSRSEMNVSTLELGDSALYLCASRDRVVGIQYFGAGTRLSVL.

The V call is TRBV10-1, the J call TRBJ2-7; 7 bases match TRBD1. J gave up 7 bases and V 6 bases, and 6 bases lay outside the gene matches. CDR3 size: 12 residues. Germline V gene data show CDR1 as WNHNN and CDR2 as SYGVQD (reference sequence). In DNA form, the CDR3 reads TGCGCCAGCAGCGAGAACAGGGGAGAGCAGTACTTC. Its translation is CASSENRGEQYF.

The CDR3 DNA reads as TGTGCCAGCAGCTTGGCTAACGAGCAGTACTTC. This translates into CASSLANEQYF. The rearrangement uses TRBV5-4 and TRBJ2-7, with D hard to call. The CDR3 extends over 11 amino acids. Per germline, CDR1 SGHNT and CDR2 YYREEE (reference sequence). The ends were cut back, 0 bases at V and 5 bases at J, with 3 bases in the middle.

CDR3 residues: CASSKVTVPYEQYF. The DNA of the CDR3 is TGTGCCAGTAGTAAAGTCACAGTACCCTACGAGCAGTACTTC. The J gene is TRBJ2-7, the V gene TRBV19, with unresolved D. V shed 4 bases and J shed 2 bases, with 12 bases lying between them. Germline V gene data show CDR1 as LNHDA and CDR2 as SQIVND (reference sequence). The CDR3 consists of 14 residues.

The V and J genes are TRBV11-1 and TRBJ2-5; weak D call: TRBD2 (6 bases). The V and J ends lost 6 bases and 5 bases respectively, with 10 bases between them. Per the germline V gene, CDR1 is SGHAT and CDR2 is FQDESV (reference sequence). There are 12 residues in the CDR3. The CDR3 loop reads CASRSSGETQYF. CDR3 coding DNA: TGTGCCAGCAGGTCCAGCGGGGAGACCCAGTACTTC.

This clone was counted a few times. The rearrangement joins TRBV2 to TRBJ1-5, with D possibly TRBD1 on 6 matching bases. Trimming took off 6 bases at V and 2 bases at J, with 14 bases between the two ends. The germline CDR1 and CDR2 sequences are SNHLY and FYNNEI. The CDR3 runs 15 residues. CDR3 sequence reads: CASRTQGFGNQPQHF. DNA for the CDR3: TGTGCCAGCAGGACACAGGGTTTTGGCAATCAGCCCCAGCATTTT.

The J gene is TRBJ1-1, the V gene TRBV7-9; 7 nucleotides align to TRBD1. V was pared by 6 bases and J by 1 base, with 5 bases of the junction left unmatched. Germline V gene sequence: CDR1 SEHNR, CDR2 FQNEAQ (reference sequence). The CDR3 spans 14 residues. This CDR3 reads CASSPRQGNTEAFF. The DNA for the CDR3 is TGTGCCAGCAGTCCAAGACAGGGGAACACTGAAGCTTTCTTT. Using reference TRBV7-9 and TRBJ1-1 for the parts outside the CDR3, the full variable domain is DTGVSQNPRHKITKRGQNVTFRCDPISEHNRLYWYRQTLGQGPEFLTYFQNEAQLEKSRLLSDRFSAERPKGSFSTLEIQRTEQGDSAMYLCASSPRQGNTEAFFGQGTRLTVV.

The V and J genes are TRBV21-1 and TRBJ1-5. TRBV21-1 is a pseudogene locus. There are 13 residues in the CDR3. The CDR3 sequence is CAARCHLNQPQHF. The CDR3 DNA sequence: TGTGCAGCGCGGTGTCACCTCAATCAGCCCCAGCATTTT.

The chain couples TRBV7-2 to TRBJ2-1, with 12 positions matching TRBD2. Germline V gene lookup returns CDR1 SGHTA and CDR2 FQGNSA. The CDR3 has 14 residues. The V gene end was trimmed by 4 bases and the J gene end by 8 bases; junction bases not matched to a gene: 3. CDR3 sequence (DNA): TGTGCCAGCAGCTGGACTAGCGGGGTCTATGAGCAGTTCTTC. Translating it yields CASSWTSGVYEQFF.

With respect to this clone: Other nucleotide sequences from this sample produce the same CDR3. This sequence joins TRBV18 and TRBJ1-2; no definite D call. The CDR3 sequence is 13 residues long. V was pared by 2 bases and J by 1 base, with 5 bases between. Germline CDR1 and CDR2: KGHSH and LQKENI. The CDR3 sequence is CASSPGDNYGYTF. The CDR3 DNA reads TGTGCCAGCTCACCAGGGGATAACTATGGCTACACCTTC.

The chain combines TRBV7-2 with TRBJ2-7, with D possibly being TRBD1 (5 bases). V was cut by 6 bases and J by 4 bases, with 13 bases left in between. Germline CDR1 and CDR2: SGHTA and FQGNSA. The CDR3 spans 13 residues. CDR3 sequence (DNA): TGTGCCAGCAGTTACCTACAGGTATACGAGCAGTACTTC. Its protein is CASSYLQVYEQYF.

This chain uses TRBV28 with TRBJ2-7; D may be TRBD1 (6 bases). The CDR3 has 16 residues. In germline, CDR1 is MDHEN, CDR2 SYDVKM. The germline V and J ends were trimmed by 5 bases and 5 bases, with 22 bases remaining between them. For the CDR3, the DNA is TGTGCCAGCAGTGCCCGTTCGCGGCAGGGGCCCCACGAGCAGTACTTC. Amino acids: CASSARSRQGPHEQYF.

Written as DNA, the CDR3 is TGTGCCAGTAGTATGGACTGGGGCACTGAAGCTTTCTTT. Encoded protein: CASSMDWGTEAFF. The J gene is TRBJ1-1, the V gene TRBV19; D remains unclear. Per the germline V gene, CDR1 is LNHDA and CDR2 is SQIVND (reference sequence). Trimming stripped 3 bases from V and 4 bases from J, with 9 bases between. The CDR3 consists of 13 residues.

The J gene is TRBJ1-4, the V gene TRBV10-2; 10 bases align to TRBD1. This CDR3 contains 15 residues. J gave up 7 bases and V 7 bases, and 9 bases lay outside the gene matches. Germline V lookup: CDR1 WSHSY, CDR2 SAAADI. CDR3 sequence: CASMKPDRGGEKLFF. CDR3 nucleotides: TGCGCCAGCATGAAACCGGACAGGGGGGGTGAAAAACTGTTTTTT.

This chain links TRBV28 with TRBJ1-4, with D maybe TRBD1 (5 bases). CDR3 length: 13 amino acids. V lost 7 bases and J lost 7, with 13 bases in between. Germline V gene data show CDR1 as MDHEN and CDR2 as SYDVKM. CDR3 DNA sequence: TGTGCCAGCACAAGGGCAGGGACTGAAAAACTGTTTTTT. This encodes CASTRAGTEKLFF.

This chain uses TRBV7-9 with TRBJ1-6, with 9 bases aligning to TRBD1. Germline CDR1 and CDR2: SEHNR and FQNEAQ (reference sequence). The CDR3 totals 15 residues. With V trimmed by 5 bases and J by 8 bases, 7 bases remained unmatched. The chain's CDR3 is CASSRSGTGHSPLHF. The CDR3 DNA reads as TGTGCCAGCAGCCGGTCCGGGACAGGGCATTCACCCCTCCACTTT.

This rearrangement joins TRBV5-4 to TRBJ2-1, with D perhaps assigned TRBD1 or TRBD2 (5 bases each). With 3 bases removed from V and 12 bases from J, the gap between germline ends came to 10 bases. Germline V lookup: CDR1 SGHNT, CDR2 YYREEE (reference sequence). This CDR3 region has 11 residues. The CDR3 DNA sequence: TGTGCCAGCAGCTCCAGGGACGGGCAGTTCTTC. Translated: CASSSRDGQFF.

The CDR3 DNA reads TGTGCCAGCAGCTCCCGGGGGGACAATGAGCAGTTCTTC. The encoded protein is CASSSRGDNEQFF. The chain carries TRBV11-2 and TRBJ2-1; TRBD2 matches at 7 bases. The CDR3 spans 13 residues. The J segment lost 5 bases and the V segment lost 4 bases, leaving 2 bases of the junction unmatched. Germline-derived CDR1 and CDR2 are SGHAT and FQNNGV.